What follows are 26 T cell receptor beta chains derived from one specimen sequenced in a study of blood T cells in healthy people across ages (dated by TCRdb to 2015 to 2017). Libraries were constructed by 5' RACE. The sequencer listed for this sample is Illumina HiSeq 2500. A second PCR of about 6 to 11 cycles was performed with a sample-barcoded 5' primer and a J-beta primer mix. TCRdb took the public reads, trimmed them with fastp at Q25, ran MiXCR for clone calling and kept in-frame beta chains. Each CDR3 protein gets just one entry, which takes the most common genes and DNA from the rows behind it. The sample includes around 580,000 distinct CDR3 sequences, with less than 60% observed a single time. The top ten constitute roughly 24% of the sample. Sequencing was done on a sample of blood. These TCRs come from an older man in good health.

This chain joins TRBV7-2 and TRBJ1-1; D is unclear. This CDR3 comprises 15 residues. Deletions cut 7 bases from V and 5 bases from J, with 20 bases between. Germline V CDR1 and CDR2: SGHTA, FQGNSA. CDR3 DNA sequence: TGTGCCAGCACCCCAGATCGAGGGTACGGGACTGAAGCTTTCTTT. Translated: CASTPDRGYGTEAFF.

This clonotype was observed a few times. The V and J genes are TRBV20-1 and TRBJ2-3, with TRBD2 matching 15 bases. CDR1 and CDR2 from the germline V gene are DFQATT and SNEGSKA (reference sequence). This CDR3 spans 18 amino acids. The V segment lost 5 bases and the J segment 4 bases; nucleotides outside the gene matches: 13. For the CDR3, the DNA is TGCAGTGCTGACGGACTAGCGGGGGGGCTCGTAAGCCCAGATACGCAGTATTTT. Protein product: CSADGLAGGLVSPDTQYF.

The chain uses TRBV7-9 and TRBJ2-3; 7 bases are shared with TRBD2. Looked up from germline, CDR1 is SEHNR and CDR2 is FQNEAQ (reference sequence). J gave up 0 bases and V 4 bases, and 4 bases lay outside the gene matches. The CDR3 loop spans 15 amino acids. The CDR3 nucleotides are TGTGCCAGCAGCTCCCTAGCGGAAAGCACAGATACGCAGTATTTT. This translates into CASSSLAESTDTQYF.

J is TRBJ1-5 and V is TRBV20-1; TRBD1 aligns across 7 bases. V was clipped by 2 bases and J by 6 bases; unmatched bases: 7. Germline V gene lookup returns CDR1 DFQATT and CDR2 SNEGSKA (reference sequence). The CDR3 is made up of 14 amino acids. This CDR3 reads CSARPPGGIQPQHF. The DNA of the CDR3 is TGCAGTGCTAGACCGCCAGGGGGTATTCAGCCCCAGCATTTT.

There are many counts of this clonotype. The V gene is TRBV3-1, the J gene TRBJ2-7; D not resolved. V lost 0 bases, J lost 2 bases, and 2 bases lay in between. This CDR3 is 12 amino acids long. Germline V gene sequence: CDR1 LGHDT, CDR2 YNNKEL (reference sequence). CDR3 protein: CASSQDPYEQYF. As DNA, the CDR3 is TGTGCCAGCAGCCAAGATCCCTACGAGCAGTACTTC.

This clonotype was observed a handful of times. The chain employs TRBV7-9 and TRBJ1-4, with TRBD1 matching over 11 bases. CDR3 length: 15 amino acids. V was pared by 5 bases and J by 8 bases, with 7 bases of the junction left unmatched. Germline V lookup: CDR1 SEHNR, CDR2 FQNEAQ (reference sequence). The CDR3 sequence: CASSAPGQGDEKLFF. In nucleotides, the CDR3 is TGTGCCAGCAGCGCTCCGGGACAGGGGGACGAAAAACTGTTTTTT.

CDR3 in amino acids: CSASSQLNVLTF. The CDR3 coding sequence is TGCAGTGCTAGTAGCCAGTTGAACGTCCTGACTTTC. This chain connects TRBV20-1 to TRBJ2-6; no definite D call. Trimming pared 3 bases from V and 10 bases from J, leaving 10 bases between. There are 12 residues in the CDR3. Germline-derived CDR1 and CDR2 are DFQATT and SNEGSKA (reference sequence).

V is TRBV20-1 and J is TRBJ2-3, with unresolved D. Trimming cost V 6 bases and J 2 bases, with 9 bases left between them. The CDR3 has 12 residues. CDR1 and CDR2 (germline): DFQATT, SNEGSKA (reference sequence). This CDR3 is CSAKSNTDTQYF. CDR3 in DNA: TGCAGTGCCAAGAGTAACACAGATACGCAGTATTTT.

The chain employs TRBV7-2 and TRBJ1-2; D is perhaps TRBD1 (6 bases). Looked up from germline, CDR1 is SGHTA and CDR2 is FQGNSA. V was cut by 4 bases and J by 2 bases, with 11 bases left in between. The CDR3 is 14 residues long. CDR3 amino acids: CASSSVQGNYGYTF. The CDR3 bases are TGTGCCAGCAGCTCAGTTCAGGGGAACTATGGCTACACCTTC.

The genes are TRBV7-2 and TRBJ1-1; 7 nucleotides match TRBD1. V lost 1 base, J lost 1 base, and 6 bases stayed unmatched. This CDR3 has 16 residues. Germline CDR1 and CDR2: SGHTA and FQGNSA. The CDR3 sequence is CASSLGQGGWNTEAFF. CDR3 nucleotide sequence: TGTGCCAGCAGCTTAGGGCAGGGGGGGTGGAACACTGAAGCTTTCTTT.

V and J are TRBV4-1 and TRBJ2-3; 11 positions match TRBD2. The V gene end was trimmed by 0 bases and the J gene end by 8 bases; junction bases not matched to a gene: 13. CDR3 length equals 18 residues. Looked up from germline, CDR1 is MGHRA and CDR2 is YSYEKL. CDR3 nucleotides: TGCGCCAGCAGCCAAGAACTAGCGGGGGTGCACGGTGCTGGTACGCAGTATTTT. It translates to CASSQELAGVHGAGTQYF.

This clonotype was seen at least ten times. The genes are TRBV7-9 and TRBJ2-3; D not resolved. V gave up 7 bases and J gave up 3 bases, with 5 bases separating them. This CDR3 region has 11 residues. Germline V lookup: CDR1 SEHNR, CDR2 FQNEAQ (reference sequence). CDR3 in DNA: TGTGCCAGCACCAGGACAGATACGCAGTATTTT. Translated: CASTRTDTQYF.

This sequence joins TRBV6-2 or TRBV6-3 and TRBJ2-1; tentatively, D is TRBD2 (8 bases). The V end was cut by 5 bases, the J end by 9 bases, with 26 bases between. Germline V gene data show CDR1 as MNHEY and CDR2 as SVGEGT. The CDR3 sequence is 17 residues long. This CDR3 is CASSPSTGRSGSGEQFF. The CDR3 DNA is TGTGCCAGCAGTCCGTCGACAGGGCGGAGCGGGAGCGGTGAGCAGTTCTTC.

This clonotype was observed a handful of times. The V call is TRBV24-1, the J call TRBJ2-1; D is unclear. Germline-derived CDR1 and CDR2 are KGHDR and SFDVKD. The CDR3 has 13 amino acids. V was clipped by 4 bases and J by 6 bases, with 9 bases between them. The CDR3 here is CATSDYPGNEQFF. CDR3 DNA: TGTGCCACCAGTGACTACCCCGGCAATGAGCAGTTCTTC.

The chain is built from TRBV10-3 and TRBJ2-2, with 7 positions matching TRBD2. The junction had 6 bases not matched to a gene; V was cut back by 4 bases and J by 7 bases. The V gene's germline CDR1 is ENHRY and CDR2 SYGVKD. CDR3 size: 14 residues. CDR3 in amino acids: CAISGLADIGELFF. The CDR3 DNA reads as TGTGCCATCAGTGGTCTAGCGGATATCGGGGAGCTGTTTTTT.

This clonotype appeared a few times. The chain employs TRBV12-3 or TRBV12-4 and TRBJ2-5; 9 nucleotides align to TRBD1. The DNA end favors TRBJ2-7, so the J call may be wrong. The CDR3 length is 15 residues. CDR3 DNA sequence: TGTGCCAGCAGCACTGGCGACAGGGGGAGCGACGAGCAGTACTTC. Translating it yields CASSTGDRGSDEQYF.

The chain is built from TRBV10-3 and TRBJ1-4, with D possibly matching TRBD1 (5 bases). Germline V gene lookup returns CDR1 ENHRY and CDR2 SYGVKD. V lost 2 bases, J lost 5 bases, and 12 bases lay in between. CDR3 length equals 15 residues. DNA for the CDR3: TGTGCCATCAGTGAGGCGGGGACGGGAAATGAAAAACTGTTTTTT. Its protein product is CAISEAGTGNEKLFF.

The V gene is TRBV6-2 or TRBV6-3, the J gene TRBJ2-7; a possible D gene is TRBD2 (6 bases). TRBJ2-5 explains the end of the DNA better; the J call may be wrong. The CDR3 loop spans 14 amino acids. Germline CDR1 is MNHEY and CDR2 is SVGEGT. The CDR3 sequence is CASSTRREIETQYF. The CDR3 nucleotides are TGTGCCAGCAGCACCCGACGGGAGATAGAGACCCAGTACTTC.

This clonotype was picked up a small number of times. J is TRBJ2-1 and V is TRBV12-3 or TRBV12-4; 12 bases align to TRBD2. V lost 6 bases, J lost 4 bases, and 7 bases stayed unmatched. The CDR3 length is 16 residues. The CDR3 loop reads CASRTSGSPFYNEQFF. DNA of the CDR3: TGTGCCAGCAGGACTAGCGGGAGCCCATTTTACAATGAGCAGTTCTTC.

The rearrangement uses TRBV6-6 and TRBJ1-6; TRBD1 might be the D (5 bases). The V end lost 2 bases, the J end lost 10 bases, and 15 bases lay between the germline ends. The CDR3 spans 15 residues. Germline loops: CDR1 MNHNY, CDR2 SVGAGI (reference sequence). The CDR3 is CASSYPRGPGSPLHF. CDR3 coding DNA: TGTGCCAGCAGTTACCCAAGGGGCCCCGGGTCACCCCTCCACTTT.

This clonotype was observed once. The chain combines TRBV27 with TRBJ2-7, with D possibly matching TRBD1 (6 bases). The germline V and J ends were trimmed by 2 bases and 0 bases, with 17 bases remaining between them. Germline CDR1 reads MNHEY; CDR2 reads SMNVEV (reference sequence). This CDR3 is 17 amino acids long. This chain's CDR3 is CASSLVFGQTLSYEQYF. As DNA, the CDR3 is TGTGCCAGCAGTTTAGTCTTCGGACAGACCCTCTCCTACGAGCAGTACTTC.

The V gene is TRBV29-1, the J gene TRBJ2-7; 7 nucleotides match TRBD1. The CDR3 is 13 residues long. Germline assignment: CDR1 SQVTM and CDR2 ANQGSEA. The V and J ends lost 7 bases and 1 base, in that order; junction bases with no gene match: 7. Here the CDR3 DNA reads TGCAGCGCTGAGACAGGGTGGTCCTACGAGCAGTACTTC. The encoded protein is CSAETGWSYEQYF.

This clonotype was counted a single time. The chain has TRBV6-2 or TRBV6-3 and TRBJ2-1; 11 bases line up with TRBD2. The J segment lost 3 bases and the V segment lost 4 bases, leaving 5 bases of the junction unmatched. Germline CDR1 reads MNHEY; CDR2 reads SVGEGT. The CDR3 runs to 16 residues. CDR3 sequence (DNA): TGTGCCAGCAGTTTTAGCGGGAGGGCCGGCTACAATGAGCAGTTCTTC. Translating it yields CASSFSGRAGYNEQFF.

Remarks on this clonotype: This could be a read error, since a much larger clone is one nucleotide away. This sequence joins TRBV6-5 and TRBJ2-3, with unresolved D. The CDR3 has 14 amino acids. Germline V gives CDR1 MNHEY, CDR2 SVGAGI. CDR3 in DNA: TGTGCCAGCAGCTCGCCCGGGCGAACAGATATGCAGTATTTT. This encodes CASSSPGRTDMQYF.

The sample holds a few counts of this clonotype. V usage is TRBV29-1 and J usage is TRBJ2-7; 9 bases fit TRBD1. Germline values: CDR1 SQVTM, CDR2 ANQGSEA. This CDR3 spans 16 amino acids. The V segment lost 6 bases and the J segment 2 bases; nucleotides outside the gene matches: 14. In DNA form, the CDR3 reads TGCAGCGTGGCAATGATTGGGACAGGGAAAGCCTACGAGCAGTACTTC. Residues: CSVAMIGTGKAYEQYF.

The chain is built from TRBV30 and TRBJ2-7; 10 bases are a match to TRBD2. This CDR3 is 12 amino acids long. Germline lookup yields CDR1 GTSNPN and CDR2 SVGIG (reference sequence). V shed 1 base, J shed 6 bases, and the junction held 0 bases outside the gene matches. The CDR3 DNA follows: TGTGCCTGGAGTGCTAGCGGGAGCGAGCAGTACTTC. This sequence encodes CAWSASGSEQYF.